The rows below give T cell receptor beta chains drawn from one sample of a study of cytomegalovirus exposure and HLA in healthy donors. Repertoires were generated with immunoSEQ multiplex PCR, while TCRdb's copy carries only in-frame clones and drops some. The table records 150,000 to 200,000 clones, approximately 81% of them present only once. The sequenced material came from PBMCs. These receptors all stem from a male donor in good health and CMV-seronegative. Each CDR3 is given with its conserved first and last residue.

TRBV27,CASSSLGTGVEQYF
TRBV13,CASSLGEDRAGNQPQHF
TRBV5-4,CASSPGGIQETQYF
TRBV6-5,CASSYEGAHQPQHF
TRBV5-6,CASSFRVSNYGYTF
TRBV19,CASSGLAGGPEEQFF
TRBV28,CASSIPRQSYGYTF
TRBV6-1,CASSALSGGAETQYF
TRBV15,CATSREGLAEREQFF
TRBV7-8,CANRGGVGSNTGELFF
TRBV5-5,CASSLAGGEGEQFF
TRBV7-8,CASSPSTGPTYGEQYF
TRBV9,CASSVAGSGVDEQFF
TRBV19,CASSRDINQPQHF
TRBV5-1,CASSPGQGPYEQYF
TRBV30,CAWRDPNSPLHF
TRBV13,CASSYGLAGASDEQYF
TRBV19,CASSPAEGAYEQYF
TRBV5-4,CASSLETGVLSEQFF
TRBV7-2,CASSLGGGGGDTQYF
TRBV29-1,CSGGQGSTGELFF
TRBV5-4,CASSLELVREQYF
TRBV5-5,CASSLGQALAYGYTF
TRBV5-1,CASSRRGTSGLTDTQYF